This T cell receptor (beta chain) stems from a study of T cell clonotyping in hematopoietic cell transplantation. Germline V gives CDR1 SEHNR, CDR2 FQNEAQ (reference sequence). Deletions cut 0 bases from V and 4 bases from J, with 10 bases between. CDR3 length: 14 residues. Broader study findings: Graft donor and pretransplant recipient Inverse Simpson Index values predicted broader posttransplant TCR diversity.

Stated time point: recipient sample about 28 days before transplant, after cytoreduction. With respect to this clone: Its target is unknown.

Only in-frame clones appear in the TCRdb table, and some are missing; sequencing was by immunoSEQ multiplex PCR. The table includes approximately 30,000 clones, roughly 85% detected once. The sequence was collected from a man aged 35-49 years with acute myeloid leukemia. Some clones in this sample may be carry-over from other donors' samples. V is TRBV7-9 and J is TRBJ2-7; D gene ambiguous. Specimen: peripheral blood mononuclear cells, collected before stem cell transplant. The DNA for the CDR3 is TGTGCCAGCAGCTTAGCGCAGGTAGGGTACGAGCAGTACTTC. Amino acids: CASSLAQVGYEQYF. Based on the CDR3 plus reference TRBV7-9 and TRBJ2-7, the full variable domain is DTGVSQNPRHKITKRGQNVTFRCDPISEHNRLYWYRQTLGQGPEFLTYFQNEAQLEKSRLLSDRFSAERPKGSFSTLEIQRTEQGDSAMYLCASSLAQVGYEQYFGPGTRLTVT.